By proportion, the clone carrying this T cell receptor (beta chain) is medium-sized (0.01 to 0.1%). The target antigen is unknown. Other DNA variants within this sample encode the same CDR3. Trimming cost V 6 bases and J 9 bases; bases outside gene matches: 5. This CDR3 comprises 14 residues. Germline lookup yields CDR1 MDHEN and CDR2 SYDVKM. Each patient came to thyroid surgery without any prior treatment (of any kind). The sample originates from a study of metastatic and nonmetastatic thyroid tumors. TCRdb reanalyzed the PCR reads with MiXCR. The data hold tens of thousands of clones, with roughly 13% observed a single time. Broader study findings: In blood and tumor, TCR beta diversity was reportedly significantly higher in malignant thyroid tumors than in benign nodules.

Sequenced sample: blood. The TCR originated in a female donor with papillary thyroid cancer or a benign thyroid nodule (not recorded which). Some clones in this sample may be carry-over from other donors' samples. The chain employs TRBV28 and TRBJ2-1; 13 bases match TRBD2. CDR3 residues: CASSVLAGGGEQFF. Written as DNA, the CDR3 is TGTGCCAGCAGCGTACTAGCGGGAGGGGGTGAGCAGTTCTTC.